The sequence of this TCR beta chain was determined in a study of spatial heterogeneity in lung cancer. Study-level background: There were around 72 donors, all of them untreated patients with early-stage non-small cell lung cancer. Compared with alpha-chain sequences, beta-chain sequences were consistently detected in greater numbers. Follow-up PBMC samples were sequenced when available, at a median of roughly 2 years after resection.

In TCRdb, the 5' RACE reads were re-called with MiXCR into one record per CDR3 protein. The table lists about 120,000 distinct CDR3 sequences, more than 10% of them singletons, with around 16% in the top ten. As concerns this clonotype: Its antigen is as yet unknown.

Study outcomes and limitations: Whereas they appeared in blood less at follow-up, ubiquitous expanded tumor TCRs appeared there more at resection.

V lost 6 bases and J 6 bases, leaving 14 bases between the germline ends. CDR1 and CDR2 (germline): DFQATT, SNEGSKA (reference sequence). CDR3 size: 13 residues. Sample time point: blood at routine non-recurrence follow-up after resection. Material for sequencing was whole RNA from tumor, nontumor lung or frozen PBMC, left unsorted. The TCR was taken from a male donor with early-stage non-small cell lung cancer. The rearrangement joins TRBV20-1 to TRBJ2-2, with TRBD2 as a possible D gene (7 bases). The specimen comprised PBMCs, sampled at follow-up. The DNA of the CDR3 is TGCAGTGCAAAAAAGGGGGGGGCCGGGGAGCTGTTTTTT. Residues: CSAKKGGAGELFF.